This paragraph covers one T cell receptor beta chain sequence. These data originate in a study of T cells after yellow fever vaccination. The germline gives CDR1 SNHLY, CDR2 FYNNEI. This CDR3 spans 13 amino acids. The germline V and J ends were trimmed by 9 bases and 0 bases, with 10 bases remaining between them. TCRdb reanalysed the 5' RACE reads using MiXCR and keeps one entry per CDR3 protein. The profile shows around 310,000 distinct CDR3 sequences, 8.7% of them singletons. The sequencing used PBMCs, collected on the day of the first yellow fever vaccination. The receptor comes from a young man who received the YFV17D yellow fever vaccine. The gene calls are TRBV2 and TRBJ2-3; TRBD1 might be the D (6 bases). Here the CDR3 reads CARNRESTDTQYF. The CDR3 region has the DNA TGTGCCAGGAACAGGGAAAGCACAGATACGCAGTATTTT.